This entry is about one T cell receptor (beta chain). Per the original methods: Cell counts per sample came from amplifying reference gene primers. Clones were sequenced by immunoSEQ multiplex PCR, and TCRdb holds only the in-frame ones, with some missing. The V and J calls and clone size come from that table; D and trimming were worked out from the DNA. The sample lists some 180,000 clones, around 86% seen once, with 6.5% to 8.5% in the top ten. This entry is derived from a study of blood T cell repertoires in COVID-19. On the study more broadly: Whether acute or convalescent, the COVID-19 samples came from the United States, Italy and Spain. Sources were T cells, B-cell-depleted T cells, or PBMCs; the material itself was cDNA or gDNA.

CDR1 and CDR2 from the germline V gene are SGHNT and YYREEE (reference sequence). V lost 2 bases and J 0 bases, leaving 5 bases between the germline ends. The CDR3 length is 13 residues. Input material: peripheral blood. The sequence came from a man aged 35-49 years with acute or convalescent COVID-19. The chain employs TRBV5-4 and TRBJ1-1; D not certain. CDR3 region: CASSFQVNTEAFF. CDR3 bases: TGTGCCAGCAGCTTCCAGGTGAACACTGAAGCTTTCTTT.